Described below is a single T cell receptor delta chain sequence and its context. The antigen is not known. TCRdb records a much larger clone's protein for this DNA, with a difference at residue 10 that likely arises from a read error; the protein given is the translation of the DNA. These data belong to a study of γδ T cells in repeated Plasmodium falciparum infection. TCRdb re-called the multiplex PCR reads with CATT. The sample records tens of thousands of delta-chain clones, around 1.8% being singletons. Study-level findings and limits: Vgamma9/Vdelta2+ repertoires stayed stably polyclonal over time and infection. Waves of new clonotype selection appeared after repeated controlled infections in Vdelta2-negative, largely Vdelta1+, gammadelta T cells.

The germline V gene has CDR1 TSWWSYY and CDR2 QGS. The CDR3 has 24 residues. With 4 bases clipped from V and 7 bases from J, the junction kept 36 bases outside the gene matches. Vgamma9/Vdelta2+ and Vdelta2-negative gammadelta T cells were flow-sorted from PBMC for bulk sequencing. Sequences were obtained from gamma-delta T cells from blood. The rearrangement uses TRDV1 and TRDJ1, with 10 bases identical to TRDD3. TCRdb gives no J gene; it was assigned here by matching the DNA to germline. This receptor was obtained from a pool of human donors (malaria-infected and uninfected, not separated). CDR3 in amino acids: CALGGEMPSCLSLLTGGFFGKLIF. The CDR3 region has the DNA TGTGCTCTTGGGGGAGAGATGCCTTCCTGTCTCTCTCTCCTAACTGGGGGATTTTTCGGTAAACTCATCTTT.